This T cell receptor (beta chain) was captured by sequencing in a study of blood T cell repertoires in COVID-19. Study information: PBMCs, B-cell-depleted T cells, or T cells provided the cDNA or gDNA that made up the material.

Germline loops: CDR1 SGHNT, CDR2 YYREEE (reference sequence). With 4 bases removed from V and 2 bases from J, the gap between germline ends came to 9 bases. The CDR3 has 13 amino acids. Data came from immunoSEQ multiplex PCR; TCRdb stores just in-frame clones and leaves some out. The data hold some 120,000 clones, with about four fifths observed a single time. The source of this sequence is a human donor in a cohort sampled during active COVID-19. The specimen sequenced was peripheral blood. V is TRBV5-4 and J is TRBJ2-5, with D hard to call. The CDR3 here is CASSELVQETQYF. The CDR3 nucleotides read TGTGCCAGCAGCGAATTAGTGCAAGAGACCCAGTACTTC.